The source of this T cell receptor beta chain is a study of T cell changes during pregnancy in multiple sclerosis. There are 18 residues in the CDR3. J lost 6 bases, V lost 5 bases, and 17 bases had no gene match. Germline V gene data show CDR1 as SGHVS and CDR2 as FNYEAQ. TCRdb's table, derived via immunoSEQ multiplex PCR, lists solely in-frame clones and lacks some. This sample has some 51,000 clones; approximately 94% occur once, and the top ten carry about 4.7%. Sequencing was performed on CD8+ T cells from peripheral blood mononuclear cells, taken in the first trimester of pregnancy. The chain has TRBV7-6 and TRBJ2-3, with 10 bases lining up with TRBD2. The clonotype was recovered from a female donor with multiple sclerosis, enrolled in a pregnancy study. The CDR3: CASSPGPLAGAGKDTQYF. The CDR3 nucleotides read TGTGCCAGCAGCCCCGGGCCCCTAGCGGGGGCGGGAAAGGATACGCAGTATTTT.